These 27 T cell receptor beta chains were all obtained from the same sample, sequenced in a study of blood T cell repertoires in COVID-19. Repertoires were generated with immunoSEQ multiplex PCR, while TCRdb's copy carries only in-frame clones and drops some. Of under 200,000 clones listed, 70% to 90% are singletons. The sequenced sample consisted of peripheral blood. Receptor source: a man aged 35 to 55 who had recovered from COVID-19.

The chain employs TRBV3-1 (or the pseudogene TRBV3-2) and TRBJ2-2; 8 nucleotides line up with TRBD1. V trimming: 4 bases; J trimming: 6 bases; junction bases outside the gene matches: 1. The germline V gene encodes CDR1 LGHDT and CDR2 YNNKEL (reference sequence). CDR3 size: 13 residues. DNA of the CDR3: TGTGCCAGCAGCCTGACAGGGGCCGGGGAGCTGTTTTTT. It specifies CASSLTGAGELFF.

CDR3 DNA: TGTGCCAGCTCAGGGGGCCCCTACGAGCAGTACTTC. Its protein is CASSGGPYEQYF. The rearrangement uses TRBV6-5 and TRBJ2-7; 8 bases line up with TRBD1. Looked up from germline, CDR1 is MNHEY and CDR2 is SVGAGI. This CDR3 has 12 amino acids. Trimming took 8 bases from V and 2 from J; bases not matched to a gene: 2.

The chain combines TRBV9 with TRBJ1-1; a possible D gene is TRBD1 (6 bases). Per germline, CDR1 SGDLS and CDR2 YYNGEE. The CDR3 totals 12 residues. Trimming left V 0 bases short and J 7 bases short, with 7 bases between. CDR3 region: CASSVEDSEAFF. The CDR3 DNA reads as TGTGCCAGCAGCGTAGAGGACAGTGAAGCTTTCTTT.

A single count supports this clone. The chain uses TRBV6-5 and TRBJ1-5; D call uncertain. Between the trimmed V and J ends, which lost 0 bases and 4 bases, there was a span of 10 bases. The germline CDR1 and CDR2 sequences are MNHEY and SVGAGI. The CDR3 runs 15 residues. The CDR3 sequence is CASSYSRSQNQPQHF. DNA of the CDR3: TGTGCCAGCAGTTACTCGAGGAGCCAGAATCAGCCCCAGCATTTT.

The V call is TRBV29-1, the J call TRBJ2-1; 8 nucleotides line up with TRBD1. This CDR3 region has 13 residues. Germline loops: CDR1 SQVTM, CDR2 ANQGSEA. J was trimmed by 6 bases and V by 7 bases; bases with no gene match: 8. The CDR3 sequence is CSAQGARSNEQFF. In DNA form, the CDR3 reads TGCAGCGCCCAGGGGGCTAGGAGCAATGAGCAGTTCTTC.

J is TRBJ1-1 and V is TRBV5-1; D might be TRBD1 (5 bases). V shed 5 bases and J shed 1 base, with 15 bases lying between them. This CDR3 has 15 residues. The germline V gene encodes CDR1 SGHRS and CDR2 YFSETQ. CDR3 in DNA: TGCGCCAGCAGAACAACCGGGACTGCGAACACTGAAGCTTTCTTT. Encoded protein: CASRTTGTANTEAFF.

The chain uses TRBV6-2 or TRBV6-3 and TRBJ2-3, with a tentative D call TRBD2 (6 bases). V was cut by 0 bases and J by 5 bases, with 18 bases left in between. Germline CDR1 MNHEY, CDR2 SVGEGT. This CDR3 has 17 amino acids. The CDR3 region is CASSYSKFGAGGDTQYF. The CDR3, as DNA: TGTGCCAGCAGTTACTCGAAGTTTGGGGCCGGGGGAGATACGCAGTATTTT.

This clone was seen just once. V is TRBV30 and J is TRBJ2-7; 11 nucleotides agree with TRBD2. The V gene's germline CDR1 is GTSNPN and CDR2 SVGIG (reference sequence). The CDR3 is 13 residues long. V gave up 5 bases and J gave up 3 bases; unmatched junction bases: 3. Here the CDR3 reads CAWSGLADYEQYF. The CDR3 coding sequence is TGTGCCTGGTCGGGACTAGCGGACTACGAGCAGTACTTC.

The chain couples TRBV27 to TRBJ2-1; 15 nucleotides agree with TRBD2. In germline, CDR1 is MNHEY, CDR2 SMNVEV (reference sequence). Germline trimming cut 6 bases from V and 7 bases from J; bases unmatched to any gene: 10. The CDR3 runs to 17 residues. The CDR3 DNA reads TGTGCCAGCAGAATGTCAACCGGGACTAGCGGGAGGAATGAGCAGTTCTTC. It codes for CASRMSTGTSGRNEQFF.

The V gene is TRBV14, the J gene TRBJ1-1, with 7 bases that match TRBD1. This CDR3 is built from 14 residues. J gave up 6 bases and V 4 bases, and 8 bases lay outside the gene matches. Germline V lookup: CDR1 SGHDN, CDR2 FVKESK. In DNA, the CDR3 is TGTGCCAGCAGCCCATTCGTACAGGGGCCTGAAGCTTTCTTT. Translating it yields CASSPFVQGPEAFF.

The chain has TRBV11-3 and TRBJ2-7, with 7 bases aligning to TRBD1. The CDR3 is 15 residues long. Germline-derived CDR1 and CDR2 are SGHNT and YENEEA. Trimming cost V 0 bases and J 2 bases; bases outside gene matches: 4. CDR3 coding DNA: TGTGCCAGCAGCTTAGAGACAGGGAATGCCTACGAGCAGTACTTC. Translated, it gives CASSLETGNAYEQYF.

J is TRBJ2-4 and V is TRBV6-6, with 7 bases identical to TRBD1. V lost 5 bases, J lost 0 bases, and 7 bases stayed unmatched. Per the germline V gene, CDR1 is MNHNY and CDR2 is SVGAGI (reference sequence). This CDR3 has 16 amino acids. DNA of the CDR3: TGTGCCAGCAGTCGACAGGGTGGGCTAGCCAAAAACATTCAGTACTTC. Translating it yields CASSRQGGLAKNIQYF.

The genes are TRBV6-5 and TRBJ2-7, with TRBD2 matching over 16 bases. J gave up 2 bases and V 2 bases, and 0 bases lay outside the gene matches. Germline lookup yields CDR1 MNHEY and CDR2 SVGAGI. This CDR3 has 16 residues. CDR3 DNA sequence: TGTGCCAGCAGTTACGGGACTAGCGGGGGGGCCTACGAGCAGTACTTC. It codes for CASSYGTSGGAYEQYF.

The chain combines TRBV6-2 or TRBV6-3 with TRBJ1-6; D possibly corresponds to TRBD1 (5 bases). V gave up 5 bases and J gave up 8 bases, with 16 bases separating them. This CDR3 spans 15 amino acids. The germline CDR1 and CDR2 sequences are MNHEY and SVGEGT. The CDR3 reads CASSRPSQVDSPLHF. The CDR3 DNA follows: TGTGCCAGCAGTCGGCCGTCACAGGTAGATTCACCCCTCCACTTT.

V gene TRBV6-2 or TRBV6-3 combines with J gene TRBJ2-5, with TRBD1 matching over 7 bases. After removal of 4 bases from V and 5 bases from J, the junction contained 7 bases not matched to a gene. CDR3 length: 14 residues. Germline V gene sequence: CDR1 MNHEY, CDR2 SVGEGT. The CDR3 protein is CASSSRQGWETQYF. The DNA for the CDR3 is TGTGCCAGCAGTTCCCGACAGGGATGGGAGACCCAGTACTTC.

This sequence joins TRBV7-9 and TRBJ2-7; 10 bases are a match to TRBD2. V trimming: 4 bases; J trimming: 1 base; junction bases outside the gene matches: 7. The CDR3 is 16 amino acids. Germline CDR1 and CDR2: SEHNR and FQNEAQ (reference sequence). The CDR3 DNA reads TGTGCCAGCAGCTCGGCTAGCGGGAGTACGTCCTACGAGCAGTACTTC. Translation gives CASSSASGSTSYEQYF.

V usage is TRBV24-1 and J usage is TRBJ2-2, with D possibly being TRBD2 (6 bases). The germline V gene encodes CDR1 KGHDR and CDR2 SFDVKD. The V end lost 5 bases, the J end lost 1 base, and 10 bases lay between the germline ends. The CDR3 is made up of 15 amino acids. CDR3 sequence: CATSVRGLNTGELFF. The CDR3 coding sequence is TGTGCCACCAGTGTGCGGGGTCTGAACACCGGGGAGCTGTTTTTT.

This rearrangement joins TRBV29-1 to TRBJ2-1, with a weak D call TRBD1 (8 bases). CDR1 is SQVTM and CDR2 is ANQGSEA in the germline V gene. Trimming shortened V by 2 bases and J by 8 bases, and 13 bases separated the two germline ends. The length of the CDR3 is 13 residues. Written as DNA, the CDR3 is TGCAGCGTTGAAAGACAGGGGAGGGATGAGCAGTTCTTC. Its translation is CSVERQGRDEQFF.

This clone was picked up a small number of times. The V gene is TRBV9, the J gene TRBJ1-5; 7 bases agree with TRBD1. The CDR3 is 16 amino acids. Germline assignment: CDR1 SGDLS and CDR2 YYNGEE. With V trimmed by 0 bases and J by 1 base, 4 bases remained unmatched. The CDR3 loop reads CASSVGGGASNQPQHF. The DNA of the CDR3 is TGTGCCAGCAGCGTAGGAGGGGGCGCGAGCAATCAGCCCCAGCATTTT.

This clone has a single count. The CDR3 here is CASSIILADEQFF. In nucleotides, the CDR3 is TGTGCCAGTAGTATAATCCTAGCGGATGAGCAGTTCTTC. V gene TRBV19 combines with J gene TRBJ2-1, with 7 bases lining up with TRBD2. The trim removed 2 bases at V and 8 bases at J, leaving 3 bases unmatched. Germline CDR1 and CDR2: LNHDA and SQIVND (reference sequence). The CDR3 runs 13 residues.

This rearrangement joins TRBV29-1 to TRBJ2-3; 13 positions match TRBD2. V lost 7 bases and J lost 2; bases outside the gene matches: 9. The CDR3 consists of 16 residues. From germline, CDR1 is SQVTM and CDR2 ANQGSEA. In DNA, the CDR3 is TGCAGCGGGGACCAAGGACTAGCGGGAGTCACAGATACGCAGTATTTT. It codes for CSGDQGLAGVTDTQYF.

The chain joins TRBV6-5 to TRBJ2-7; tentative D call: TRBD2 (7 bases). Per the germline V gene, CDR1 is MNHEY and CDR2 is SVGAGI. This CDR3 has 15 amino acids. Deletions cut 0 bases from V and 4 bases from J, with 13 bases between. CDR3 sequence: CASSYSGGGHYEQYF. The CDR3 DNA reads TGTGCCAGCAGTTACTCGGGGGGGGGCCATTACGAGCAGTACTTC.

The V call is TRBV18, the J call TRBJ2-7, with 7 positions matching TRBD2. The CDR3 runs 13 residues. V lost 0 bases to trimming and J lost 7 bases; unmatched junction nucleotides: 3. In germline, CDR1 is KGHSH, CDR2 LQKENI. This CDR3 is CASSPPSGGEQYF. The CDR3 coding sequence is TGTGCCAGCTCACCACCCTCGGGGGGAGAGCAGTACTTC.

This chain uses TRBV5-5 with TRBJ2-5, with D perhaps matching TRBD2 (6 bases). CDR1 and CDR2 from the germline V gene are SGHKS and YYEKEE (reference sequence). The CDR3 sequence is 15 residues long. Trimming stripped 4 bases from V and 5 bases from J, with 18 bases between. This CDR3 is CASSARDPITETQYF. The CDR3 bases are TGTGCCAGCAGCGCGCGGGACCCCATCACTGAGACCCAGTACTTC. Full variable domain (rest looked up from reference TRBV5-5 and TRBJ2-5): DAGVTQSPTHLIKTRGQQVTLRCSPISGHKSVSWYQQVLGQGPQFIFQYYEKEERGRGNFPDRFSARQFPNYSSELNVNALLLGDSALYLCASSARDPITETQYFGPGTRLLVL.

The chain employs TRBV19 and TRBJ2-7; 8 nucleotides line up with TRBD1. The germline CDR1 and CDR2 sequences are LNHDA and SQIVND (reference sequence). The CDR3 length is 15 residues. Losses at the gene ends were 4 bases for V and 0 bases for J; bases not matched to a gene: 5. In nucleotides, the CDR3 is TGTGCCAGTAGTACGGGACAGGAATTCTCCTACGAGCAGTACTTC. Protein product: CASSTGQEFSYEQYF.

The rearrangement uses TRBV28 and TRBJ2-7; no definite D call. CDR1 MDHEN and CDR2 SYDVKM come from the germline V gene. V was shortened by 6 bases and J by 0 bases, with 3 bases between the two germline ends. This CDR3 has 11 residues. CDR3 residues: CASSHSYEQYF. The DNA of the CDR3 is TGTGCCAGCAGCCACTCCTACGAGCAGTACTTC.

This clone was seen just once. This rearrangement joins TRBV7-2 to TRBJ2-7; possibly TRBD2 for D (5 bases). This CDR3 spans 13 amino acids. The V and J ends lost 4 bases and 6 bases respectively, with 13 bases between them. Germline CDR1 reads SGHTA; CDR2 reads FQGNSA. CDR3 sequence reads: CASSSDWLGEQYF. In nucleotides, the CDR3 is TGTGCCAGCAGCTCGGACTGGTTGGGCGAGCAGTACTTC.